The 30 T cell receptor beta chains below all came from one sample that was sequenced in a study of technical replicates of blood from a handful of donors (dated by TCRdb to 2015 to 2018). The library was obtained by the immunoSEQ multiplex PCR assay. The table was pulled from immuneACCESS by TCRdb, which kept in-frame rearrangements only. Such tables lose some clones; where checked, under half of the loss comes from unresolved V genes, and the rest has no known cause. This sample gives some 13,000 clones in total; approximately 95% of them show up just once. The ten largest account for around 7% of the sample. Sequencing was carried out using PBMCs. The receptor set was obtained from a human donor in good health.

V is TRBV7-8 and J is TRBJ2-2; TRBD2 agrees at 8 bases. Germline loops: CDR1 SGHVS, CDR2 FQNEAQ. There are 15 residues in the CDR3. J gave up 4 bases and V 3 bases, and 4 bases lay outside the gene matches. The CDR3 is CASSFSTSVTGELFF. Written as DNA, the CDR3 is TGTGCCAGCAGCTTTTCGACTAGCGTCACCGGGGAGCTGTTTTTT.

The CDR3 loop is CATRLADNEQFF. Here the CDR3 DNA reads TGTGCCACTAGACTAGCGGACAATGAGCAGTTCTTC. The gene calls are TRBV6-5 and TRBJ2-1; 9 nucleotides line up with TRBD2. Germline CDR1 MNHEY, CDR2 SVGAGI. The CDR3 totals 12 residues. The V and J ends lost 10 bases and 5 bases, in that order; junction bases with no gene match: 3.

The chain carries TRBV11-3 and TRBJ1-1, with D unclear. Deletions cut 5 bases from V and 7 bases from J, with 11 bases between. The CDR3 totals 12 residues. The V gene's germline CDR1 is SGHNT and CDR2 YENEEA. CDR3 nucleotide sequence: TGTGCCAGCAGCACAGTCGAAGGTGAAGCTTTCTTT. It translates to CASSTVEGEAFF.

The rearrangement links TRBV5-1 to TRBJ2-7; the match to TRBD2 covers 8 bases. The ends lost 6 bases at V and 6 bases at J; junction bases unmatched: 14. The CDR3 consists of 15 residues. The germline V gene encodes CDR1 SGHRS and CDR2 YFSETQ. The CDR3 here is CASKPLAGRAGEQYF. The CDR3 DNA sequence: TGCGCCAGCAAACCCCTCGCCGGGAGGGCCGGCGAGCAGTACTTC.

In its sample, this clone was seen once. The chain links TRBV6-1 to TRBJ1-5, with 9 bases lining up with TRBD1. The germline CDR1 and CDR2 sequences are MNHNS and SASEGT. V lost 5 bases and J lost 5; bases outside the gene matches: 7. The CDR3 is 15 residues long. CDR3 coding DNA: TGTGCCAGCAGTTTCGAGACAGGGGGGCATCAGCCCCAGCATTTT. Protein sequence: CASSFETGGHQPQHF.

The chain couples TRBV20-1 to TRBJ1-1; no clear D. The CDR3 has 11 amino acids. V was cut by 6 bases and J by 0 bases, with 5 bases left in between. Germline loops: CDR1 DFQATT, CDR2 SNEGSKA (reference sequence). CDR3 protein: CSARLNTEAFF. The DNA of the CDR3 is TGCAGTGCGCGTTTGAACACTGAAGCTTTCTTT.

The chain joins TRBV7-9 to TRBJ1-5; D perhaps matches TRBD1 (5 bases). CDR3 length: 13 amino acids. Germline V gene lookup returns CDR1 SEHNR and CDR2 FQNEAQ (reference sequence). V was trimmed by 3 bases and J by 8 bases, leaving 11 bases between them. The CDR3 region is CASSFDSTEPQHF. DNA of the CDR3: TGTGCCAGCAGCTTTGACAGTACTGAGCCCCAGCATTTT. Full variable domain (outside the CDR3, taken from reference TRBV7-9 and TRBJ1-5): DTGVSQNPRHKITKRGQNVTFRCDPISEHNRLYWYRQTLGQGPEFLTYFQNEAQLEKSRLLSDRFSAERPKGSFSTLEIQRTEQGDSAMYLCASSFDSTEPQHFGDGTRLSIL.

The J gene is TRBJ1-1, the V gene TRBV6-1, with a possible D match to TRBD1 (6 bases). The V end was cut by 8 bases, the J end by 0 bases, with 13 bases between. The length of the CDR3 is 14 residues. Germline V lookup: CDR1 MNHNS, CDR2 SASEGT. CDR3 DNA sequence: TGTGCCAGCGGTACCGGGACAATGAACACTGAAGCTTTCTTT. It translates to CASGTGTMNTEAFF.

This chain joins TRBV7-9 and TRBJ1-3; possibly TRBD1 for D (6 bases). The CDR3 length is 15 residues. CDR1 is SEHNR, CDR2 FQNEAQ, per germline (reference sequence). The V end was cut by 4 bases, the J end by 0 bases, with 10 bases between. The chain's CDR3 is CASSSDSFSGNTIYF. The DNA of the CDR3 is TGTGCCAGCAGCTCGGACAGCTTCTCTGGAAACACCATATATTTT. Full variable domain (remainder filled in from reference TRBV7-9 and TRBJ1-3): DTGVSQNPRHKITKRGQNVTFRCDPISEHNRLYWYRQTLGQGPEFLTYFQNEAQLEKSRLLSDRFSAERPKGSFSTLEIQRTEQGDSAMYLCASSSDSFSGNTIYFGEGSWLTVV.

This clone was seen more than once but under ten times. V and J are TRBV6-1 and TRBJ2-5; TRBD1 matches 8 bases. CDR1 MNHNS and CDR2 SASEGT come from the germline V gene. This CDR3 spans 15 amino acids. V lost 6 bases, J lost 4 bases, and 10 bases stayed unmatched. CDR3 sequence: CASSLIRGLGETQYF. The CDR3 coding sequence is TGTGCCAGCAGCCTTATCAGGGGGCTGGGAGAGACCCAGTACTTC.

The chain employs TRBV9 and TRBJ1-2, with 9 nucleotides matching TRBD1. The V gene's germline CDR1 is SGDLS and CDR2 YYNGEE. Trimming at V came to 4 bases and at J to 8 bases, leaving 9 bases not matched to a gene. CDR3 length: 14 amino acids. CDR3 protein: CASSPETGGGGYTF. The CDR3 region has the DNA TGTGCCAGCAGCCCGGAGACAGGGGGAGGCGGCTACACCTTC.

This clone has just one count. The chain employs TRBV2 and TRBJ2-5, with TRBD2 identical over 9 bases. With 2 bases clipped from V and 5 bases from J, the junction kept 6 bases outside the gene matches. Germline CDR1 reads SNHLY; CDR2 reads FYNNEI. This CDR3 is 15 amino acids long. The CDR3 loop is CASSEFSGSWETQYF. DNA for the CDR3: TGTGCCAGCAGTGAATTTAGCGGGAGTTGGGAGACCCAGTACTTC.

The chain joins TRBV18 to TRBJ2-7; 9 positions match TRBD1. Per germline, CDR1 KGHSH and CDR2 LQKENI. The CDR3 consists of 15 residues. Germline trimming cut 4 bases from V and 2 bases from J; bases unmatched to any gene: 6. The CDR3 here is CASSLGTGRTYEQYF. The CDR3 DNA reads as TGTGCCAGCTCACTAGGGACAGGGAGGACCTACGAGCAGTACTTC.

This clone was counted once. The chain recombines TRBV6-4 with TRBJ2-3; D gene ambiguous. The germline V and J ends were trimmed by 0 bases and 2 bases, with 3 bases remaining between them. The CDR3 contains 13 residues. The germline V gene encodes CDR1 MRHNA and CDR2 SNTAGT. The CDR3 here is CASSDSATDTQYF. The CDR3 coding sequence is TGTGCCAGCAGTGACTCGGCCACAGATACGCAGTATTTT.

The chain employs TRBV29-1 and TRBJ2-3; D is undetermined. V was cut by 3 bases and J by 6 bases, with 7 bases left in between. Germline CDR1 reads SQVTM; CDR2 reads ANQGSEA. This CDR3 is built from 11 residues. The CDR3 loop reads CSVEIQDTQYF. In DNA form, the CDR3 reads TGCAGCGTTGAGATCCAGGATACGCAGTATTTT.

This clone was found once. The chain employs TRBV18 and TRBJ2-1; the match to TRBD2 covers 13 bases. There are 16 residues in the CDR3. Trimming removed 3 bases from V and 6 bases from J; junction bases left unmatched: 5. CDR1 is KGHSH and CDR2 is LQKENI in the germline V gene. The CDR3 coding sequence is TGTGCCAGCTCACCGAGAGGGACTAGCGGGACCAATGAGCAGTTCTTC. Amino acids: CASSPRGTSGTNEQFF.

The chain recombines TRBV7-9 with TRBJ1-1; no definite D call. The CDR3 contains 12 residues. V shed 1 base and J shed 12 bases, with 12 bases lying between them. CDR1 and CDR2 (germline): SEHNR, FQNEAQ (reference sequence). The CDR3 loop reads CASSLDDGGTFF. CDR3 in DNA: TGTGCCAGCAGCTTAGATGATGGAGGAACTTTCTTT.

V usage is TRBV27 and J usage is TRBJ2-2; 15 positions match TRBD2. The V and J ends lost 6 bases and 5 bases, in that order; junction bases with no gene match: 7. Germline V CDR1 and CDR2: MNHEY, SMNVEV (reference sequence). The CDR3 has 17 residues. The CDR3 bases are TGTGCCAGCAGCCAGGCCGGGACTAGCGGGAGGACCGGGGAGCTGTTTTTT. Amino acids: CASSQAGTSGRTGELFF.

This chain uses TRBV18 with TRBJ1-5; 10 bases are a match to TRBD1. CDR1 is KGHSH and CDR2 is LQKENI in the germline V gene. The CDR3 has 15 amino acids. J gave up 6 bases and V 4 bases, and 6 bases lay outside the gene matches. The CDR3 sequence is CASSHKGQGSQPQHF. Here the CDR3 DNA reads TGTGCCAGCTCACACAAGGGACAGGGGAGTCAGCCCCAGCATTTT.

The CDR3: CASSLAPLAGGPLEQYF. CDR3 in DNA: TGTGCCAGCAGCTTGGCCCCGCTAGCGGGAGGGCCTCTCGAGCAGTACTTC. This chain joins TRBV5-4 and TRBJ2-7, with 12 bases aligning to TRBD2. The CDR3 length is 17 residues. V shed 0 bases and J 6 bases; nucleotides not matched to a gene: 10. Germline-derived CDR1 and CDR2 are SGHNT and YYREEE (reference sequence).

The genes are TRBV6-5 and TRBJ2-3; perhaps TRBD2 as D (6 bases). The germline gives CDR1 MNHEY, CDR2 SVGAGI. V was cut by 6 bases and J by 0 bases, with 13 bases left in between. CDR3 size: 15 residues. CDR3 loop: CASSPLAGSTDTQYF. The CDR3 region has the DNA TGTGCCAGCAGCCCACTAGCTGGGAGCACAGATACGCAGTATTTT.

The chain joins TRBV10-3 to TRBJ2-3; 9 bases match TRBD2. CDR3 length: 15 residues. The germline gives CDR1 ENHRY, CDR2 SYGVKD. V lost 2 bases, J lost 3 bases, and 3 bases stayed unmatched. The CDR3 is CAISETSGLTDTQYF. The CDR3 nucleotides read TGTGCCATCAGTGAGACTAGCGGGCTAACAGATACGCAGTATTTT.

This chain joins TRBV7-3 and TRBJ2-5; 11 bases fit TRBD2. V lost 6 bases, J lost 1 base, and 4 bases stayed unmatched. The CDR3 length is 15 residues. Germline V lookup: CDR1 SGHTA, CDR2 FQGTGA. For the CDR3, the DNA is TGTGCCAGCAGTCCGGGACTAGCGGTCCAAGAGACCCAGTACTTC. Protein: CASSPGLAVQETQYF.

V and J are TRBV28 and TRBJ2-7; 10 nucleotides align to TRBD2. V trimming: 4 bases; J trimming: 1 base; junction bases outside the gene matches: 7. This CDR3 region has 16 residues. CDR1 and CDR2 from the germline V gene are MDHEN and SYDVKM. CDR3 in amino acids: CASSSVLTSGSYEQYF. For the CDR3, the DNA is TGTGCCAGCAGTTCGGTCCTGACTAGCGGGTCCTACGAGCAGTACTTC. Together with reference TRBV28 and TRBJ2-7, the CDR3 gives the full variable domain: DVKVTQSSRYLVKRTGEKVFLECVQDMDHENMFWYRQDPGLGLRLIYFSYDVKMKEKGDIPEGYSVSREKKERFSLILESASTNQTSMYLCASSSVLTSGSYEQYFGPGTRLTVT.

The chain carries TRBV7-9 and TRBJ1-4; 7 positions agree with TRBD1. The CDR3 is 19 amino acids. CDR1 is SEHNR, CDR2 FQNEAQ, per germline (reference sequence). V shed 3 bases, J shed 8 bases, and the junction held 21 bases outside the gene matches. Here the CDR3 DNA reads TGTGCCAGCAGCTTCCGCTACTCCGGGACAGACAAGGGTGGGGAAAAACTGTTTTTT. This codes for CASSFRYSGTDKGGEKLFF.

The CDR3 is CASSGLGGRYNEQFF. CDR3 nucleotides: TGTGCCAGCAGCGGGTTGGGGGGAAGGTACAATGAGCAGTTCTTC. This chain connects TRBV9 to TRBJ2-1, with D possibly matching TRBD2 (6 bases). The CDR3 has 15 amino acids. CDR1 SGDLS and CDR2 YYNGEE come from the germline V gene. Trimming took 3 bases from V and 4 from J, leaving 14 bases between them.

V usage is TRBV19 and J usage is TRBJ2-4; D is unclear. This CDR3 has 16 amino acids. The V gene's germline CDR1 is LNHDA and CDR2 SQIVND (reference sequence). V was trimmed by 1 base and J by 0 bases, leaving 10 bases between them. CDR3 DNA sequence: TGTGCCAGTAGTATAGTACCAGCTAGAGCCAAAAACATTCAGTACTTC. Translating it yields CASSIVPARAKNIQYF.

The rearrangement links TRBV15 to TRBJ2-1; 7 nucleotides line up with TRBD1. The germline CDR1 and CDR2 sequences are LNHNV and YYDKDF (reference sequence). J lost 4 bases, V lost 4 bases, and 13 bases had no gene match. The CDR3 is 17 amino acids. In DNA form, the CDR3 reads TGTGCCACCAGCACCGTGACAGGGACGGGCTTTTACAATGAGCAGTTCTTC. It translates to CATSTVTGTGFYNEQFF.

The chain couples TRBV10-3 to TRBJ1-5; D might be TRBD1 (6 bases). This CDR3 contains 14 residues. Germline V gene lookup returns CDR1 ENHRY and CDR2 SYGVKD. V shed 10 bases and J shed 4 bases, with 17 bases lying between them. In DNA, the CDR3 is TGTGCCACCCGAAGCGAAGGGGGTAATCAGCCCCAGCATTTT. This codes for CATRSEGGNQPQHF.

CDR3 nucleotide sequence: TGTGCCTGGACCGGGACAGGGGTTATGTACAATGAGCAGTTCTTC. Translation gives CAWTGTGVMYNEQFF. The chain recombines TRBV30 with TRBJ2-1; 10 positions match TRBD1. The V gene end was trimmed by 4 bases and the J gene end by 4 bases; junction bases not matched to a gene: 7. The length of the CDR3 is 15 residues. Germline-derived CDR1 and CDR2 are GTSNPN and SVGIG (reference sequence).